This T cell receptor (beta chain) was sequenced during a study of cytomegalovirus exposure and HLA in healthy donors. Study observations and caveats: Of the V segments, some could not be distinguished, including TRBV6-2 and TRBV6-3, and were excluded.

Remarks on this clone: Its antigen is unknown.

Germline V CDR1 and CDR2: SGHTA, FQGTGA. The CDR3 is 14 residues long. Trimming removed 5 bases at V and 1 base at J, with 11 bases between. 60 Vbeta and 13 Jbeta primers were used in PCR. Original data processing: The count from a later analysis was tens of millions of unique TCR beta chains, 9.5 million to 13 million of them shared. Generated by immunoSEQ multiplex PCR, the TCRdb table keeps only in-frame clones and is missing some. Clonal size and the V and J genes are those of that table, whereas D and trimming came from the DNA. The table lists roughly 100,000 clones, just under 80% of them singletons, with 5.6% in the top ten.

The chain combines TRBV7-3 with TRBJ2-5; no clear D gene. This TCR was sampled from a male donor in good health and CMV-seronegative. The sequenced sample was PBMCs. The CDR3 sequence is CASSPGTGQETQYF. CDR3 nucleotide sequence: TGTGCCAGCAGCCCCGGCACGGGCCAAGAGACCCAGTACTTC.